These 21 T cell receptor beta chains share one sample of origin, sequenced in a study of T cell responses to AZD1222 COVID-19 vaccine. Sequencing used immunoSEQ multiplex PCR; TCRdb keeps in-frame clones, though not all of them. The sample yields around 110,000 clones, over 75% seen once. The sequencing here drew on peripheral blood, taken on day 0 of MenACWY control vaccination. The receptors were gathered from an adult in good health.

The CDR3 region has the DNA TGTGCCAGCAGTGAAGTCCCCCGGACAGGGACTAATGAAAAACTGTTTTTT. Translated, it gives CASSEVPRTGTNEKLFF. V and J are TRBV6-1 and TRBJ1-4; 8 bases are a match to TRBD1. The CDR3 totals 17 residues. CDR1 and CDR2 (germline): MNHNS, SASEGT. V shed 1 base, J shed 2 bases, and the junction held 6 bases outside the gene matches.

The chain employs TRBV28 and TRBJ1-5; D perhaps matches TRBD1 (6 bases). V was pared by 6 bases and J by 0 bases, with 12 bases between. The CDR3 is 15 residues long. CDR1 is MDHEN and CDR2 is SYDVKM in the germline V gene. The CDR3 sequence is CASRPPGASNQPQHF. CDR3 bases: TGTGCCAGCAGACCCCCAGGGGCTAGCAATCAGCCCCAGCATTTT.

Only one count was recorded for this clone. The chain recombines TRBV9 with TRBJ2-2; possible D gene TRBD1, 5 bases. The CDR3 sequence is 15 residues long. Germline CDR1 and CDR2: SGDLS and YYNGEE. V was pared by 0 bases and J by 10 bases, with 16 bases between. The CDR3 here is CASSVGGTGFPELFF. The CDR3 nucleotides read TGTGCCAGCAGCGTAGGAGGTACAGGTTTTCCGGAGCTGTTTTTT.

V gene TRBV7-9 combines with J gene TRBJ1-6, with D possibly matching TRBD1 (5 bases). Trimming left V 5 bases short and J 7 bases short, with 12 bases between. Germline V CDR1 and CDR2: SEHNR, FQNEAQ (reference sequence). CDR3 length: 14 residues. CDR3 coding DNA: TGTGCCAGCAGCCTCCGGGACGGCAATTCACCCCTCCACTTT. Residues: CASSLRDGNSPLHF.

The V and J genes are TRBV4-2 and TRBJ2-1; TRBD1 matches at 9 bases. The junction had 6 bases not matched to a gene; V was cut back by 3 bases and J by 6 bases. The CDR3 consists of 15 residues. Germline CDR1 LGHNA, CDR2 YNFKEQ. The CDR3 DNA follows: TGTGCCAGCAGCCACCAGGACAGGGGAAGCAATGAGCAGTTCTTC. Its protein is CASSHQDRGSNEQFF.

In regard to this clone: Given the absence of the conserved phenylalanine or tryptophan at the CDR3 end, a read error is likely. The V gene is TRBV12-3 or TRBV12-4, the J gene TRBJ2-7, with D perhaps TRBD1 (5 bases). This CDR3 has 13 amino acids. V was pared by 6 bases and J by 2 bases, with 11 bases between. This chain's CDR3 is CASSGRDTYEQYL. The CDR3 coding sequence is TGTGCCAGCAGCGGCAGGGATACCTACGAGCAGTACTTA.

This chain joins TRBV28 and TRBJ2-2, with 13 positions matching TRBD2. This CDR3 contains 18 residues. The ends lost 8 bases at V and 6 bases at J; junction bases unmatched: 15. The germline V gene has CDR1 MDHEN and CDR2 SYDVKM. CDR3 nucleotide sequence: TGTGCCAGCGGGGCCGGGACTAGCGGGGCAGCACTTTCCGGGGAGCTGTTTTTT. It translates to CASGAGTSGAALSGELFF.

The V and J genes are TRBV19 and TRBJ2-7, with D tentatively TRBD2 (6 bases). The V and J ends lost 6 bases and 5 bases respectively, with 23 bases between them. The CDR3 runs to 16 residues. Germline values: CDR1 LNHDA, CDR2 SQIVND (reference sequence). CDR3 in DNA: TGTGCCAGTAGGAGTTCCCGTCTGGGGGGTACCCACGAGCAGTACTTC. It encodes CASRSSRLGGTHEQYF.

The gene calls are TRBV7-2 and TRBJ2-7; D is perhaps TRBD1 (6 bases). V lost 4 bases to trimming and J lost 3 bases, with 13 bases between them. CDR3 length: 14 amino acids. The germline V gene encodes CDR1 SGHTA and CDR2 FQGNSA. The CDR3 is CASSSWTVSYEQYF. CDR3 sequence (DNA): TGTGCCAGCAGCTCTTGGACAGTGAGCTACGAGCAGTACTTC.

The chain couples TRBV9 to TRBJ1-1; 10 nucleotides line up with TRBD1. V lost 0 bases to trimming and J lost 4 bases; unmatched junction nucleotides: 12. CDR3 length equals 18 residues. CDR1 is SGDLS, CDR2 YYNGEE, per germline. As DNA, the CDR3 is TGTGCCAGCAGCGTAGGACAGGGGGCCCTCTTAAAGTTCACTGAAGCTTTCTTT. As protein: CASSVGQGALLKFTEAFF.

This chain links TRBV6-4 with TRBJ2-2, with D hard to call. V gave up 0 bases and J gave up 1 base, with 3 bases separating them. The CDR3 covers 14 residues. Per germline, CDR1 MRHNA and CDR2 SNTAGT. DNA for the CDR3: TGTGCCAGCAGTGACTCTTGGAACACCGGGGAGCTGTTTTTT. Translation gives CASSDSWNTGELFF.

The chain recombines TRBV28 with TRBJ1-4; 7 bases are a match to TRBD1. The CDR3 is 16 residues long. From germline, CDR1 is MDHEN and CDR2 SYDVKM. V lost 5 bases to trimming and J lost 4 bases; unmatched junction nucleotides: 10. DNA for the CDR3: TGTGCCAGCAGTCTCCTCCCGACAGGGTTTAATGAAAAACTGTTTTTT. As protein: CASSLLPTGFNEKLFF.

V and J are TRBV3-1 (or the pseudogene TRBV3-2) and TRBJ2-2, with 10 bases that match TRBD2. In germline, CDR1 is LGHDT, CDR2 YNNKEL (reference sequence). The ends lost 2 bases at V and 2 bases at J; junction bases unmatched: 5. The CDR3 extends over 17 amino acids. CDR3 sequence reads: CASSQLSGGANTGELFF. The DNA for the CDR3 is TGTGCCAGCAGCCAACTCAGCGGGGGGGCCAACACCGGGGAGCTGTTTTTT.

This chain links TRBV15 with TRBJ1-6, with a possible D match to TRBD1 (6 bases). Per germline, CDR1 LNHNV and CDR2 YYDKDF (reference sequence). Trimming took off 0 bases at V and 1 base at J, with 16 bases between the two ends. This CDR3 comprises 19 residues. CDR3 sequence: CATSRDWTASGSYNSPLHF. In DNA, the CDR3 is TGTGCCACCAGCAGAGATTGGACAGCCTCTGGGTCCTATAATTCACCCCTCCACTTT.

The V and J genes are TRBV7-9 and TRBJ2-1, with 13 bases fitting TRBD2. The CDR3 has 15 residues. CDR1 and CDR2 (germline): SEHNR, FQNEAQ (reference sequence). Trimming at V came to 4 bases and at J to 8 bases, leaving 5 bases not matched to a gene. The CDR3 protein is CASSSGLAGAHEQFF. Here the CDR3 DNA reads TGTGCCAGCAGCTCCGGACTAGCGGGGGCCCATGAGCAGTTCTTC.

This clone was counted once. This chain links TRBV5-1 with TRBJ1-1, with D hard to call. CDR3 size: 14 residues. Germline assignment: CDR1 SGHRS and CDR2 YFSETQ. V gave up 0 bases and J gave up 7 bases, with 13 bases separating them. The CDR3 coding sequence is TGCGCCAGCAGCTTGGTAGTAGGGTTGAGTGAAGCTTTCTTT. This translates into CASSLVVGLSEAFF.

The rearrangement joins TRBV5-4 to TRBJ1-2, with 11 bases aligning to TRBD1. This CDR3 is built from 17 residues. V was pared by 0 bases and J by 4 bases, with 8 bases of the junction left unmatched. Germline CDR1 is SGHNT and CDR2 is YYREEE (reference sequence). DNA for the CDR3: TGTGCCAGCAGCTTGGCCTTTGGGACAGGGGGAATCTATGGCTACACCTTC. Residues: CASSLAFGTGGIYGYTF.

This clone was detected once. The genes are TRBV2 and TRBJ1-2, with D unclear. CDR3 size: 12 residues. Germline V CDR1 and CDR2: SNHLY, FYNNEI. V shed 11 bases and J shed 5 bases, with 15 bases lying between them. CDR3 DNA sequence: TGTGCCGCGCTAGGGAGACGATATGGCTACACCTTC. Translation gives CAALGRRYGYTF.

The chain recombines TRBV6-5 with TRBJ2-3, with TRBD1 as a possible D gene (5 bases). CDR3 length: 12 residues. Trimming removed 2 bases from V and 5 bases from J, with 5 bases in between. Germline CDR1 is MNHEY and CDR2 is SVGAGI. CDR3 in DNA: TGTGCCAGCAGTTACCAGGGAGATACGCAGTATTTT. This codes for CASSYQGDTQYF.

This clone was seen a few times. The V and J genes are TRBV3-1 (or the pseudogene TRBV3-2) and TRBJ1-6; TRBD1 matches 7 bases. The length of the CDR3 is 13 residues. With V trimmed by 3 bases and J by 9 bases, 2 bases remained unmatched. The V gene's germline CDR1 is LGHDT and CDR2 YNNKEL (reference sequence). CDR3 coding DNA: TGTGCCAGCAGCCAGGACAGGACTTCACCCCTCCACTTT. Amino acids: CASSQDRTSPLHF.

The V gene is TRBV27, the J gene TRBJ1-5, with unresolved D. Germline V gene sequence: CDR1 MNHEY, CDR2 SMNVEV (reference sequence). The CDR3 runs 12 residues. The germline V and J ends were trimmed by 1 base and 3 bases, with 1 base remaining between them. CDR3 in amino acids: CASSLYNQPQHF. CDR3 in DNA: TGTGCCAGCAGTTTATACAATCAGCCCCAGCATTTT.